This TCR beta chain was captured by sequencing in a study of OX40 agonist ivuxolimab in advanced cancers. Study details: Each patient was given ivuxolimab into a vein every 2 weeks, at 0.01 to 10 mg/kg.

The germline V gene encodes CDR1 SGHRS and CDR2 YFSETQ. The germline V and J ends were trimmed by 4 bases and 0 bases, with 11 bases remaining between them. The CDR3 totals 14 residues. As for this clone: Its antigen remains unknown.

Findings and caveats of the study: The study did not work out the antigen specificity of the expanded peripheral T cells.

Clones were read by immunoSEQ multiplex PCR, and TCRdb kept only the in-frame ones, dropping some. The table records about 60,000 clones, almost 95% of them present only once. The timepoints at which blood was sampled were baseline, cycle 4 day 1, and cycle 7 day 1. Sequencing used CD4+ or CD8+ T cells sorted from blood, obtained in a trial of the OX40 agonist ivuxolimab. The origin of this receptor is an adult with an advanced solid tumor such as melanoma, head and neck, liver or kidney cancer. V is TRBV5-1 and J is TRBJ2-7; D is ambiguous. For the CDR3, the DNA is TGCGCCAGCAGCCCCGGCAGGAGCTCCTACGAGCAGTACTTC. Translation gives CASSPGRSSYEQYF.